This T cell receptor (beta chain) was sequenced in a study of T cells expressing NK-cell markers. Study information: Researchers got TCR beta repertoires out of sorted CD3+CD56+NKG2C+, CD3+CD56+NKG2C- and CD3+CD56-NKG2C+ T cells. Overall study findings and caveats: In roughly six donors, dominant CD3+CD56+NKG2C+ clonotypes ranked among the top 10 CD8+ clonotypes. Once again these clonotypes came out on top in the CD3+CD56-NKG2C+ fraction of several donors.

TCR beta libraries carry UMIs added by 5'RACE template switching. From the 5' RACE reads, TCRdb lists one entry per CDR3 protein and no DNA. The clone table shows a few hundred thousand distinct CDR3 sequences, with the ten largest holding around 3.3%. Germline V CDR1 and CDR2: MDHEN, SYDVKM. The CDR3 covers 14 residues. Remarks on this clonotype: Antigen specificity is unknown.

The V and J genes are TRBV28 and TRBJ2-7; there is no DNA to check the TCRdb D call of TRBD1. This TCR was recovered from a young man in good health. Sequencing used blood T cells: a sorted CD56 or NKG2C T cell subset, CD4+ or CD8+ T cells, or bulk PBMC T cells (not recorded which). CDR3 region: CASSFSRGTYEQYF. Full variable domain (outside the CDR3, taken from reference TRBV28 and TRBJ2-7): DVKVTQSSRYLVKRTGEKVFLECVQDMDHENMFWYRQDPGLGLRLIYFSYDVKMKEKGDIPEGYSVSREKKERFSLILESASTNQTSMYLCASSFSRGTYEQYFGPGTRLTVT.